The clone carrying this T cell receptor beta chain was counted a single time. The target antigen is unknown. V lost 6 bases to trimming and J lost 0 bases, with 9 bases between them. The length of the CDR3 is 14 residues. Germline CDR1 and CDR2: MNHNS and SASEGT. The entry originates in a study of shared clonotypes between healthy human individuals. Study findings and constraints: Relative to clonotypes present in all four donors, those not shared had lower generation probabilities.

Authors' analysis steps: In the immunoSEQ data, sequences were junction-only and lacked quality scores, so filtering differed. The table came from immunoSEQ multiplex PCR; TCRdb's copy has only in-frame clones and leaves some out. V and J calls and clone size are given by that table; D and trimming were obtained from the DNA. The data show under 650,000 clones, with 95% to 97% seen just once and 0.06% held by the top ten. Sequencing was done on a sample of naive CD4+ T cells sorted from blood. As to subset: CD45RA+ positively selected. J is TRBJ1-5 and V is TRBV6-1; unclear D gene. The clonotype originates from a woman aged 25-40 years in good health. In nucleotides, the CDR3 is TGTGCCAGCAGCCCCGAGTATAGCAATCAGCCCCAGCATTTT. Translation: CASSPEYSNQPQHF.